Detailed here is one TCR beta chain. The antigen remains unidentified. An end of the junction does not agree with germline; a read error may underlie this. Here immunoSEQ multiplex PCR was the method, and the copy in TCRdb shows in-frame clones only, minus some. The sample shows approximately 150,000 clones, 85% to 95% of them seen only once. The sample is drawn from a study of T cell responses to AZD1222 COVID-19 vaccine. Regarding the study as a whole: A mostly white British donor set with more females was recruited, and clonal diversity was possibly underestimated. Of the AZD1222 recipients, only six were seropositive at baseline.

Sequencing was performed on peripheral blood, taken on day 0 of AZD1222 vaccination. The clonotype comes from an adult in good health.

CDR3 nucleotides: TGTGCCAGTCGTATAGCGGGGGGGCTCTACAATGAGCAGTTCTTC. The encoded protein is CASRIAGGLYNEQFF. The rearrangement links TRBV19 to TRBJ2-1, with 11 bases fitting TRBD2. The CDR3 covers 15 residues. Germline V gives CDR1 LNHDA, CDR2 SQIVND (reference sequence). The full variable domain, with the rest looked up from reference TRBV19 and TRBJ2-1, is DGGITQSPKYLFRKEGQNVTLSCEQNLNHDAMYWYRQDPGQGLRLIYYSQIVNDFQKGDIAEGYSVSREKKESFPLTVTSAQKNPTAFYLCASRIAGGLYNEQFFGPGTRLTVL.